The rows below give T cell receptor beta chains drawn from one sample of a study of response to subunit inactivated influenza vaccine. One entry per CDR3 protein, called by TCRdb with MiXCR from the RT-PCR reads. The repertoire includes about 520,000 distinct CDR3 sequences, 25% of them detected once, and approximately 2% sits in the top ten. The sample here was CD4+ T cells sorted from PBMCs, taken 5 days after vaccination. The receptors originated from a man over 45 who received an inactivated influenza vaccine. Both conserved end residues are part of each CDR3. Rows give clone size only sometimes, using once, few, many, or a class for an expanded clone.

>few|TRBV12-3/TRBV12-4
CASSPGTGLLNQPQHF
>-|TRBV29-1
CSVATRLAEETQYF
>few|TRBV10-3
CAIRATGGHGNTIYF
>few|TRBV20-1
CSARAQFTDTQYF
>-|TRBV11-2
CASSVDRVETQYF
>-|TRBV4-3
CASRGSVVENTQYF
>few|TRBV4-2
CASSQDIRGENIQYF
>-|TRBV4-3
CASSQDSRDYGYTF
>many|TRBV30
CAWSVEAAYGYTF
>-|TRBV5-1
CASSALLAGGTDTQYF
>-|TRBV11-3
CASSLFPGLVQFF
>few|TRBV10-3
CAIGLGGNNQPQHF
>-|TRBV12-3/TRBV12-4
CASSFKTSGRDEQFF
>-|TRBV28
CASKETVGNKVETQYF
>many|TRBV20-1
CSAPGLTGELFF
>-|TRBV15
CATSRTDYNEQFF
>-|TRBV20-1
CSAKPTSGSSLSSYNEQFF
>-|TRBV29-1
CSVGVSRRNQPQHF
>many|TRBV24-1
CAIGARDGQETQYF
>few|TRBV6-1
CASRVAGGVETQYF
>few|TRBV12-3/TRBV12-4
CASSPWAGANYGYTF
>-|TRBV27
CASSFSSRGLETQYF
>-|TRBV12-3/TRBV12-4
CASSFRGLAGGETQYF
>-|TRBV3-1
CASSLGPHTDTQYF
>few|TRBV6-5
CASSYMTRQDNEQFF
>-|TRBV6-1
CASRRSGTVSYEQYF
>-|TRBV7-8
CASRPLAGNGPETQYF
>-|TRBV6-1
CASIGGSRTYEQYF
>-|TRBV7-9
CASSLAGTAFADTQYF
>-|TRBV5-1
CASSLEGRGPVEQYF
>-|TRBV2
CASTSGGDYGYTF
>-|TRBV6-1
CASSDPRHGYTF
>few|TRBV29-1
CSGGQGGKNIQYF
>few|TRBV7-2
CASSLVVGGQHGYTF
>many|TRBV4-1
CASSRSSSGSYEQYF
>few|TRBV24-1
CATSDGNRRFSDEQFF
>-|TRBV4-1
CASSRGTSGNEQFF
>-|TRBV28
CATLTGGQETQYF
>few|TRBV11-2
CASSLGSPGSISNQPQHF
>-|TRBV9
CASSPYPVASGYNEQFF
>many|TRBV4-1
CASSQDLLLAGAETQYF
>-|TRBV7-2
CASSLRTIGGSPLHF